The source of this T cell receptor beta chain is a study of identical twins. TCRdb recomputed calls from the 5' RACE reads with MiXCR, one row per CDR3 protein. This table has roughly 720,000 distinct CDR3 sequences, roughly 18% appearing once. Germline trimming cut 6 bases from V and 2 bases from J; bases unmatched to any gene: 6. Germline CDR1 is SGHRS and CDR2 is YFSETQ. The CDR3 has 14 residues. These records were also assigned to another study, of T cells expressing NK-cell markers. This second study notes: Restriction of the sorted population to alpha-beta TCR T cells was achieved in several experiments with an anti-gamma-delta TCR antibody. HCMV specificity of expanded NKG2C+ T cell clones remained unclear.

The chain links TRBV5-1 to TRBJ2-5; 8 bases map to TRBD1. The origin of this receptor is a woman between 18 and 29 years old in good health. The specimen sequenced was PBMCs. CDR3 protein: CASMGQAIQETQYF. The CDR3 coding sequence is TGCGCCAGCATGGGACAGGCGATTCAAGAGACCCAGTACTTC.